This TCR beta chain was sequenced during a study of PD-1 blockade in mismatch repair-deficient tumors. Study background: All were previously treated, progressing patients with eleven to twelve mismatch repair-deficient cancer types.

Profiling relied on immunoSEQ multiplex PCR, and the TCRdb table lists in-frame clones only, not all of them. The sample has 14,000 or so clones, over 75% seen once. Study results and caveats: Rapid post-treatment expansion, then contraction, generally preceding radiologic response, marked tumor-resident clones.

The count of this clone is one. Its antigen is not known. Germline CDR1 and CDR2: SGHTA and FQGNSA. The CDR3 has 14 residues. The V end was cut by 0 bases, the J end by 8 bases, with 13 bases between. As for time point: identical approximately ten-day culture without peptide (control). The chain is built from TRBV7-2 and TRBJ1-2, with a possible D match to TRBD1 (5 bases). The sequence was obtained from an adult with mismatch repair-deficient cancer. Sequencing was performed on cells cultured in vitro, taken from a patient treated with pembrolizumab. The CDR3 reads CASSLAQAGLGYTF. The CDR3 region has the DNA TGTGCCAGCAGCTTAGCACAGGCCGGCCTGGGCTACACCTTC.